Below are 31 T cell receptor beta chains sequenced from a single sample in a study of control samples from healthy donors and cancer patients. TCRdb's copy holds only in-frame clones and misses some; the assay was immunoSEQ multiplex PCR. The sample records 75,000 to 95,000 clones, around 84% being singletons. Sequenced material: PBMCs. The receptors shown here come from a man between 70 and 80 years old with lung cancer.

The genes are TRBV19 and TRBJ2-1; D is ambiguous. V shed 4 bases and J shed 0 bases, with 10 bases lying between them. CDR1 is LNHDA, CDR2 SQIVND, per germline (reference sequence). The CDR3 contains 15 residues. Written as DNA, the CDR3 is TGTGCCAGTAGTAGGGCAGCAGACTCCTACAATGAGCAGTTCTTC. This translates into CASSRAADSYNEQFF.

The V gene is TRBV12-3 or TRBV12-4, the J gene TRBJ2-3; D is possibly TRBD2 (6 bases). The CDR3 consists of 13 residues. Trimming left V 3 bases short and J 6 bases short, with 10 bases between. The DNA for the CDR3 is TGTGCCAGCAGTTTGAGGAGGGGCGATACGCAGTATTTT. Translation: CASSLRRGDTQYF.

This chain joins TRBV3-1 (or the pseudogene TRBV3-2) and TRBJ2-3; D is possibly TRBD2 (5 bases). Between the trimmed V and J ends, which lost 3 bases and 3 bases, there was a span of 22 bases. CDR1 is LGHDT and CDR2 is YNNKEL in the germline V gene (reference sequence). CDR3 length equals 18 residues. CDR3 amino acids: CASSHLSGTGSRTDTQYF. In DNA, the CDR3 is TGTGCCAGCAGCCATCTAAGCGGCACCGGGTCTCGGACAGATACGCAGTATTTT.

This sequence joins TRBV23-1 and TRBJ2-7; D might be TRBD1 (6 bases). TRBV23-1 belongs to the ORF category, with a function that is uncertain. This CDR3 contains 15 residues. The V and J ends lost 1 base and 5 bases respectively, with 15 bases between them. CDR3 in amino acids: CASSQLRDKKNEQYF. The CDR3 nucleotides read TGCGCCAGCAGTCAATTGAGGGACAAGAAGAACGAGCAGTACTTC.

The gene calls are TRBV24-1 and TRBJ1-5; D remains unclear. This CDR3 has 15 residues. Germline assignment: CDR1 KGHDR and CDR2 SFDVKD. V gave up 3 bases and J gave up 1 base, with 9 bases separating them. In nucleotides, the CDR3 is TGTGCCACCAGTGATATAGAGGGAAGCAATCAGCCCCAGCATTTT. Protein sequence: CATSDIEGSNQPQHF.

V gene TRBV15 combines with J gene TRBJ1-2; D is unresolved. Germline assignment: CDR1 LNHNV and CDR2 YYDKDF (reference sequence). V was cut by 0 bases and J by 6 bases, with 11 bases left in between. This CDR3 contains 14 residues. In DNA, the CDR3 is TGTGCCACCAGCAGAGATCCTAGCGGGGATGGCTACACCTTC. Translating it yields CATSRDPSGDGYTF.

This clone showed up just a few times. This chain connects TRBV7-8 to TRBJ2-1, with 9 bases matching TRBD2. With 5 bases clipped from V and 5 bases from J, the junction kept 10 bases outside the gene matches. The CDR3 runs to 16 residues. The germline CDR1 and CDR2 sequences are SGHVS and FQNEAQ. The CDR3 spells CASSQGVSGGHNEQFF. The CDR3 coding sequence is TGTGCCAGCAGCCAAGGGGTGAGCGGGGGGCACAATGAGCAGTTCTTC.

This clone appeared once. The chain employs TRBV7-9 and TRBJ2-5; TRBD2 matches 9 bases. The J segment lost 4 bases and the V segment lost 5 bases, leaving 20 bases of the junction unmatched. CDR1 is SEHNR and CDR2 is FQNEAQ in the germline V gene (reference sequence). This CDR3 region has 19 residues. This CDR3 reads CASSPLAQRGVILTETQYF. For the CDR3, the DNA is TGTGCCAGCAGCCCTCTGGCCCAGCGGGGGGTAATCTTAACAGAGACCCAGTACTTC. The variable domain in full, completed from reference TRBV7-9 and TRBJ2-5, reads DTGVSQNPRHKITKRGQNVTFRCDPISEHNRLYWYRQTLGQGPEFLTYFQNEAQLEKSRLLSDRFSAERPKGSFSTLEIQRTEQGDSAMYLCASSPLAQRGVILTETQYFGPGTRLLVL.

Only a few counts were recorded for this clone. The chain links TRBV11-2 to TRBJ2-1; 8 bases map to TRBD1. This CDR3 is 15 amino acids long. Germline CDR1 SGHAT, CDR2 FQNNGV. V was clipped by 4 bases and J by 4 bases; unmatched bases: 6. The CDR3 DNA reads TGTGCCAGCAGCTGGGGGGACAGGCAATACAATGAGCAGTTCTTC. As protein: CASSWGDRQYNEQFF.

The V and J genes are TRBV2 and TRBJ2-7, with 9 bases matching TRBD1. Germline V CDR1 and CDR2: SNHLY, FYNNEI. With 0 bases clipped from V and 6 bases from J, the junction kept 3 bases outside the gene matches. The CDR3 has 14 residues. The CDR3: CASSEAGTGIEQYF. The DNA of the CDR3 is TGTGCCAGCAGTGAAGCGGGGACAGGGATCGAGCAGTACTTC.

The chain couples TRBV4-1 to TRBJ1-2; D gene uncertain. V was pared by 3 bases and J by 2 bases, with 7 bases between. Per the germline V gene, CDR1 is MGHRA and CDR2 is YSYEKL. The CDR3 covers 13 residues. DNA for the CDR3: TGCGCCAGCAGCCACGGGTCCAACTATGGCTACACCTTC. This translates into CASSHGSNYGYTF.

The chain uses TRBV18 and TRBJ1-2, with TRBD1 identical over 7 bases. V shed 0 bases, J shed 2 bases, and the junction held 0 bases outside the gene matches. Germline CDR1 and CDR2: KGHSH and LQKENI. The CDR3 contains 14 residues. The CDR3, as DNA: TGTGCCAGCTCACCACCGACAGGGAACTATGGCTACACCTTC. Encoded protein: CASSPPTGNYGYTF.

The chain joins TRBV7-9 to TRBJ2-7; D is unresolved. Germline CDR1 is SEHNR and CDR2 is FQNEAQ (reference sequence). Trimming cost V 3 bases and J 5 bases, with 14 bases left between them. The CDR3 length is 14 residues. This CDR3 reads CASSFALSDHEQYF. The CDR3 bases are TGTGCCAGCAGCTTTGCCCTTTCCGACCACGAGCAGTACTTC. Full variable domain (outside the CDR3, taken from reference TRBV7-9 and TRBJ2-7): DTGVSQNPRHKITKRGQNVTFRCDPISEHNRLYWYRQTLGQGPEFLTYFQNEAQLEKSRLLSDRFSAERPKGSFSTLEIQRTEQGDSAMYLCASSFALSDHEQYFGPGTRLTVT.

Here the CDR3 reads CASSLGGGAHNEQFF. Here the CDR3 DNA reads TGTGCCAGCAGCTTAGGTGGGGGGGCCCACAATGAGCAGTTCTTC. The genes are TRBV7-9 and TRBJ2-1, with a possible D match to TRBD2 (7 bases). Per the germline V gene, CDR1 is SEHNR and CDR2 is FQNEAQ (reference sequence). The CDR3 loop spans 15 amino acids. The ends were cut back, 1 base at V and 5 bases at J, with 12 bases in the middle.

The genes are TRBV14 and TRBJ2-7; no clear D. This CDR3 is 11 amino acids long. Germline V gives CDR1 SGHDN, CDR2 FVKESK. The germline V and J ends were trimmed by 4 bases and 4 bases, with 5 bases remaining between them. The chain's CDR3 is CASSRAYEQYF. CDR3 sequence (DNA): TGTGCCAGCAGCCGAGCTTACGAGCAGTACTTC.

The chain employs TRBV18 and TRBJ1-4; TRBD1 agrees at 7 bases. CDR1 and CDR2 from the germline V gene are KGHSH and LQKENI. CDR3 length: 15 amino acids. The V and J ends lost 4 bases and 5 bases, in that order; junction bases with no gene match: 7. CDR3 bases: TGTGCCAGCTCACTACTGGACAGGTCGAATGAAAAACTGTTTTTT. As protein: CASSLLDRSNEKLFF.

This clone showed up just once. V and J are TRBV5-6 and TRBJ2-1, with D maybe TRBD2 (5 bases). Germline loops: CDR1 SGHDT, CDR2 YYEEEE. This CDR3 is built from 17 residues. The V end lost 1 base, the J end lost 0 bases, and 14 bases lay between the germline ends. The CDR3 region is CASSLYWTSSSYNEQFF. The CDR3 DNA reads as TGTGCCAGCAGCTTGTATTGGACTTCGAGCTCCTACAATGAGCAGTTCTTC.

The CDR3 region is CASSGGTSGGQDTQYF. DNA of the CDR3: TGTGCCAGCAGCGGAGGGACTAGCGGGGGGCAGGATACGCAGTATTTT. This chain connects TRBV9 to TRBJ2-3, with 15 bases identical to TRBD2. The CDR3 is 16 amino acids. The trim removed 3 bases at V and 6 bases at J, leaving 5 bases unmatched. In germline, CDR1 is SGDLS, CDR2 YYNGEE. The whole variable domain, remainder taken from reference TRBV9 and TRBJ2-3, is DSGVTQTPKHLITATGQRVTLRCSPRSGDLSVYWYQQSLDQGLQFLIQYYNGEERAKGNILERFSAQQFPDLHSELNLSSLELGDSALYFCASSGGTSGGQDTQYFGPGTRLTVL.

The chain employs TRBV5-1 and TRBJ1-3, with D perhaps TRBD1 (5 bases). CDR3 length: 17 residues. V lost 0 bases to trimming and J lost 0 bases, with 13 bases between them. Germline CDR1 reads SGHRS; CDR2 reads YFSETQ. The CDR3, as DNA: TGCGCCAGCAGCTTGGGGGACGGAGACTTCTCTGGAAACACCATATATTTT. This gives the protein CASSLGDGDFSGNTIYF.

The chain links TRBV30 to TRBJ1-1, with TRBD1 matching 8 bases. The length of the CDR3 is 14 residues. Germline V gives CDR1 GTSNPN, CDR2 SVGIG (reference sequence). V was clipped by 0 bases and J by 5 bases; unmatched bases: 5. DNA of the CDR3: TGTGCCTGGAGTGTATCCCGGACAGGGACTGAAGCTTTCTTT. This sequence encodes CAWSVSRTGTEAFF.

The genes are TRBV15 and TRBJ2-5, with TRBD2 matching over 11 bases. J lost 3 bases, V lost 5 bases, and 8 bases had no gene match. The CDR3 spans 16 residues. CDR1 is LNHNV and CDR2 is YYDKDF in the germline V gene (reference sequence). The CDR3 here is CATSARSGGVKETQYF. The CDR3, as DNA: TGTGCCACCAGCGCCCGTAGCGGGGGGGTTAAAGAGACCCAGTACTTC.

This clone was counted ten times or more. Relative to the germline gene, one junction end is altered; a read error may explain this. Here the CDR3 reads CASSLTSSEQYF. The CDR3 DNA is TGTGCCAGCAGTTTAACGTCCTCCGAGCAGTACTTC. The chain joins TRBV28 to TRBJ2-7; D call uncertain. CDR1 and CDR2 from the germline V gene are MDHEN and SYDVKM. CDR3 length: 12 amino acids.

J is TRBJ1-2 and V is TRBV19; 7 nucleotides align to TRBD1. Germline values: CDR1 LNHDA, CDR2 SQIVND (reference sequence). V trimming: 4 bases; J trimming: 6 bases; junction bases outside the gene matches: 17. The CDR3 runs to 17 residues. CDR3: CASSNRPGQVIANGYTF. CDR3 in DNA: TGTGCCAGTAGTAACCGCCCCGGACAGGTCATTGCCAATGGCTACACCTTC.

This clone was counted a few times. This chain connects TRBV4-1 to TRBJ1-3; D not certain. The germline V and J ends were trimmed by 1 base and 1 base, with 5 bases remaining between them. Germline V CDR1 and CDR2: MGHRA, YSYEKL. This CDR3 is 14 amino acids long. CDR3 coding DNA: TGCGCCAGCAGCCAAGTCACTTCTGGAAACACCATATATTTT. Amino acid sequence: CASSQVTSGNTIYF.

The chain joins TRBV5-1 to TRBJ2-7, with a possible D match to TRBD2 (6 bases). Germline V gene data show CDR1 as SGHRS and CDR2 as YFSETQ. The CDR3 totals 15 residues. V lost 4 bases to trimming and J lost 5 bases, with 19 bases between them. CDR3 in amino acids: CASSQGIGGADEQYF. The CDR3, as DNA: TGCGCCAGCAGCCAAGGGATCGGCGGGGCGGACGAGCAGTACTTC.

The V gene is TRBV24-1, the J gene TRBJ2-4, with D maybe TRBD1 (5 bases). Germline V gene lookup returns CDR1 KGHDR and CDR2 SFDVKD. The CDR3 runs 17 residues. V was shortened by 2 bases and J by 4 bases, with 17 bases between the two germline ends. DNA for the CDR3: TGTGCCACCAGTGATTCTCCCCGGCAGGGTGGTAAAAACATTCAGTACTTC. This gives the protein CATSDSPRQGGKNIQYF.

The chain recombines TRBV5-1 with TRBJ2-7; 9 bases fit TRBD1. Germline CDR1 reads SGHRS; CDR2 reads YFSETQ. Trimming cost V 4 bases and J 3 bases; bases outside gene matches: 8. The CDR3 sequence is 15 residues long. This CDR3 is CASSRTGTGHYEQYF. In nucleotides, the CDR3 is TGCGCCAGCAGCAGAACCGGGACAGGGCACTACGAGCAGTACTTC.

This chain connects TRBV7-9 to TRBJ1-1; no firm D call. The V end lost 5 bases, the J end lost 7 bases, and 14 bases lay between the germline ends. This CDR3 is built from 13 residues. CDR1 is SEHNR, CDR2 FQNEAQ, per germline (reference sequence). The CDR3 sequence: CASSPHSDLEAFF. The CDR3 DNA follows: TGTGCCAGCAGCCCGCACAGTGACCTTGAAGCTTTCTTT.

With respect to this clone: The identical CDR3 is also encoded by other nucleotide sequences in the sample. V gene TRBV5-1 combines with J gene TRBJ2-3, with 8 bases matching TRBD2. The junction had 5 bases not matched to a gene; V was cut back by 6 bases and J by 2 bases. The length of the CDR3 is 14 residues. The germline gives CDR1 SGHRS, CDR2 YFSETQ. The CDR3 spells CASTSGGFTDTQYF. CDR3 nucleotide sequence: TGCGCCAGCACGTCGGGGGGGTTCACAGATACGCAGTATTTT.

This clone was seen a few times. The gene calls are TRBV7-8 and TRBJ2-1; 9 bases align to TRBD2. The CDR3 has 15 residues. V shed 5 bases and J 7 bases; nucleotides not matched to a gene: 9. The germline gives CDR1 SGHVS, CDR2 FQNEAQ. CDR3 DNA: TGTGCCAGCAGCGGGGTAGCGGGGGTTAGGAATGAGCAGTTCTTC. It specifies CASSGVAGVRNEQFF.

The V call is TRBV4-1, the J call TRBJ1-3; D is ambiguous. Germline V gene sequence: CDR1 MGHRA, CDR2 YSYEKL. The CDR3 contains 16 residues. The V end lost 0 bases, the J end lost 5 bases, and 14 bases lay between the germline ends. Here the CDR3 reads CASSQDPGSGRNTIYF. CDR3 DNA: TGCGCCAGCAGCCAAGATCCTGGCAGCGGGCGAAACACCATATATTTT.